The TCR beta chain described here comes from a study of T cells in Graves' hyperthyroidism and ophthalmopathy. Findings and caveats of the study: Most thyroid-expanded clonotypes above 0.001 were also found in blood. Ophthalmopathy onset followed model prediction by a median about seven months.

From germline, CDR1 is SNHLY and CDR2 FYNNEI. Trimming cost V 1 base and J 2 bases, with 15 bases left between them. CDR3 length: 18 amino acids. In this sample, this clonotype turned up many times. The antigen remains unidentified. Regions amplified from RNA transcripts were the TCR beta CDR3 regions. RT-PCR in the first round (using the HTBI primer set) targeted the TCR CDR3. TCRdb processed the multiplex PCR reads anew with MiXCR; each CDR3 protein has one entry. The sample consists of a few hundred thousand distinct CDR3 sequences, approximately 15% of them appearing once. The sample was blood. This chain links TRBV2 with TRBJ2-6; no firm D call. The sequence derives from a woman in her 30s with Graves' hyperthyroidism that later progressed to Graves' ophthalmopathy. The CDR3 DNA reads TGTGCCAGCAGTGAAGAAGGTGAAGAAGGGCCTGGGGCCAACGTCCTGACTTTC. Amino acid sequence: CASSEEGEEGPGANVLTF.